The T cell receptor beta chain described here comes from a study of blood T cell repertoires in COVID-19. For the study at large: In each case, the material was cDNA or gDNA derived from T cells, B-cell-depleted T cells, or PBMCs.

The CDR3 is made up of 14 amino acids. Germline V gene lookup returns CDR1 SNHLY and CDR2 FYNNEI. With V trimmed by 4 bases and J by 8 bases, 5 bases remained unmatched. TCRdb's table, derived via immunoSEQ multiplex PCR, lists solely in-frame clones and lacks some. The sample includes under 300,000 clones, nearly 95% of them seen just once. The genes are TRBV2 and TRBJ1-4, with TRBD1 matching 9 bases. This clonotype originated in a young man with COVID-19, enrolled during active disease. The sample consisted of peripheral blood. CDR3 sequence reads: CASSGDREWEKLFF. The DNA for the CDR3 is TGTGCCAGCAGTGGGGACAGGGAGTGGGAAAAACTGTTTTTT.